The rows below give T cell receptor beta chains drawn from one sample of a study of blood T cell repertoires in COVID-19. Measured with immunoSEQ multiplex PCR; TCRdb has only the in-frame clones, and not every one. The sample lists fewer than 400,000 clones, 85% to 95% occurring once. The sequenced sample consisted of PBMCs or T cells enriched from blood (not recorded which). All receptors derive from a woman aged 25-40 years who had been exposed to COVID-19. Both conserved end residues are part of each CDR3. D genes are given only for firm matches. Rows may omit the clone size; those that give it use once, few, many or a size class.

CDR3nt: TGTGCCAGCAGTGTAGTAGCGGGGGGGGAGACCCAGTACTTC; CDR3aa: CASSVVAGGETQYF; abundance: NA; d_gene: TRBD2; j_gene: TRBJ2-5; v_gene: TRBV2
CDR3nt: TGCGCCAGCAGCCAAAGATCGGGAGGGAGGGACACCGGGGAGCTGTTTTTT; CDR3aa: CASSQRSGGRDTGELFF; abundance: NA; d_gene: TRBD2; j_gene: TRBJ2-2; v_gene: TRBV4-1
CDR3nt: TGTGCCAGCAGCGACTCCCCGGGACTAGCGAATCCCGAGCAGTACTTC; CDR3aa: CASSDSPGLANPEQYF; abundance: NA; d_gene: TRBD2; j_gene: TRBJ2-7; v_gene: TRBV5-5
CDR3nt: TGTGCCAGCAGCCTCCAGGGACAGGGGCCCTCCTACTATGGCTACACCTTC; CDR3aa: CASSLQGQGPSYYGYTF; abundance: NA; d_gene: TRBD1; j_gene: TRBJ1-2; v_gene: TRBV3-1/TRBV3-2
CDR3nt: TGTGCCAGCAGTTTATCAGGGTATGAGCAGTTCTTC; CDR3aa: CASSLSGYEQFF; abundance: NA; d_gene: NA; j_gene: TRBJ2-1; v_gene: TRBV28
CDR3nt: TGCGCCAGTGCCCTGACTAGCGGGGTGGAGACCCAGTACTTC; CDR3aa: CASALTSGVETQYF; abundance: NA; d_gene: TRBD2; j_gene: TRBJ2-5; v_gene: TRBV10-2
CDR3nt: TGTGCCAGTAGTGAGTGGACAGGGTGGAGTCAGCCCCAGCATTTT; CDR3aa: CASSEWTGWSQPQHF; abundance: NA; d_gene: TRBD1; j_gene: TRBJ1-5; v_gene: TRBV19
CDR3nt: TGCGCCAGCAGCTCCGAGAGGAGCAGCTCCTACAATGAGCAGTTCTTC; CDR3aa: CASSSERSSSYNEQFF; abundance: NA; d_gene: NA; j_gene: TRBJ2-1; v_gene: TRBV5-1
CDR3nt: TGCGCCAGCAGCTCACGGCTAGGGGGCATAGATACGCAGTATTTT; CDR3aa: CASSSRLGGIDTQYF; abundance: NA; d_gene: TRBD1; j_gene: TRBJ2-3; v_gene: TRBV5-1
CDR3nt: TGTGCCAGCAGCTTGTGGCAGGGCGCTGTGGATTCACCCCTCCACTTT; CDR3aa: CASSLWQGAVDSPLHF; abundance: NA; d_gene: NA; j_gene: TRBJ1-6; v_gene: TRBV5-8
CDR3nt: TGCGCCAGCAGCTTGGAGGGGTTCACTGAAGCTTTCTTT; CDR3aa: CASSLEGFTEAFF; abundance: NA; d_gene: NA; j_gene: TRBJ1-1; v_gene: TRBV5-1
CDR3nt: TGTGCCAGCACCGAAGGACTTTACAATGAGCAGTTCTTC; CDR3aa: CASTEGLYNEQFF; abundance: NA; d_gene: NA; j_gene: TRBJ2-1; v_gene: TRBV7-9
CDR3nt: TGCAGCGTTGGGTTCGGCACAGGGGCTAATGAAAAACTGTTTTTT; CDR3aa: CSVGFGTGANEKLFF; abundance: NA; d_gene: TRBD1; j_gene: TRBJ1-4; v_gene: TRBV29-1
CDR3nt: TGTGCCAGCAGTTACTCGGGGGGCTATGGCTACACCTTC; CDR3aa: CASSYSGGYGYTF; abundance: NA; d_gene: NA; j_gene: TRBJ1-2; v_gene: TRBV6-5
CDR3nt: TGTGCCAGCAGCGTAGTCGGCACAGATACGCAGTATTTT; CDR3aa: CASSVVGTDTQYF; abundance: NA; d_gene: NA; j_gene: TRBJ2-3; v_gene: TRBV9
CDR3nt: TGTGCCAGCAGCTCCGGGACAGGACTACAAGAGACCCAGTACTTC; CDR3aa: CASSSGTGLQETQYF; abundance: NA; d_gene: TRBD1; j_gene: TRBJ2-5; v_gene: TRBV6-5
CDR3nt: TGTGCCAGCAGCCAAACAGGACACGTTAACTATGGCTACACCTTC; CDR3aa: CASSQTGHVNYGYTF; abundance: NA; d_gene: NA; j_gene: TRBJ1-2; v_gene: TRBV3-1/TRBV3-2
CDR3nt: TGCGCCAGCAGCCATGTACGGGGACAGAAATATGGCTACACCTTC; CDR3aa: CASSHVRGQKYGYTF; abundance: NA; d_gene: TRBD1; j_gene: TRBJ1-2; v_gene: TRBV4-3
CDR3nt: TGTGCCAGCTCACCGCGGACAGTCCGTGGCTATGGCTACACCTTC; CDR3aa: CASSPRTVRGYGYTF; abundance: NA; d_gene: NA; j_gene: TRBJ1-2; v_gene: TRBV18
CDR3nt: TGCGCCAGCAGCTTGGGGGGCGGGGGGGCCCAAAACATTCAGTACTTC; CDR3aa: CASSLGGGGAQNIQYF; abundance: NA; d_gene: TRBD2; j_gene: TRBJ2-4; v_gene: TRBV5-1
CDR3nt: TGTGCCAGTAGTCCACAGCGGGGGGGCTCCTACAATGAGCAGTTCTTC; CDR3aa: CASSPQRGGSYNEQFF; abundance: NA; d_gene: TRBD2; j_gene: TRBJ2-1; v_gene: TRBV19
CDR3nt: TGCGCCAGCAGTGAGTCCCCACTAGCGAACCAAGAGACCCAGTACTTC; CDR3aa: CASSESPLANQETQYF; abundance: NA; d_gene: TRBD2; j_gene: TRBJ2-5; v_gene: TRBV10-2
CDR3nt: TGTGCCAGCAGCTTACCAGGGGAAGAGACAGAAGCTTTCTTT; CDR3aa: CASSLPGEETEAFF; abundance: NA; d_gene: NA; j_gene: TRBJ1-1; v_gene: TRBV7-9
CDR3nt: TGTGCCAGCAGTTCAGGACAAAGGGACACTGAAGCTTTCTTT; CDR3aa: CASSSGQRDTEAFF; abundance: NA; d_gene: NA; j_gene: TRBJ1-1; v_gene: TRBV6-5
CDR3nt: TGCGCCAGCAGCCAAGGGCCTCGGGGCCAAGAGACCCAGTACTTC; CDR3aa: CASSQGPRGQETQYF; abundance: NA; d_gene: NA; j_gene: TRBJ2-5; v_gene: TRBV4-1
CDR3nt: TGTGCCAGCAGCTATCAGGGAAATGAGCAGTTCTTC; CDR3aa: CASSYQGNEQFF; abundance: NA; d_gene: NA; j_gene: TRBJ2-1; v_gene: TRBV7-2
CDR3nt: TGTGCCAGCAGCCCGGGGACAGCTGCAACTAATGAAAAACTGTTTTTT; CDR3aa: CASSPGTAATNEKLFF; abundance: few; d_gene: TRBD1; j_gene: TRBJ1-4; v_gene: TRBV7-9
CDR3nt: TGTGCCAGCAGCTTAGCTGCAGGGTTCGATGGCTACACCTTC; CDR3aa: CASSLAAGFDGYTF; abundance: NA; d_gene: NA; j_gene: TRBJ1-2; v_gene: TRBV7-2
CDR3nt: TGTGCCAGCACGGGTCGGCTGGAAGCTTTCTTT; CDR3aa: CASTGRLEAFF; abundance: NA; d_gene: NA; j_gene: TRBJ1-1; v_gene: TRBV27
CDR3nt: TGTGCCAGCAGTTACGCAGTCTATGGCTACACCTTC; CDR3aa: CASSYAVYGYTF; abundance: NA; d_gene: NA; j_gene: TRBJ1-2; v_gene: TRBV5-6
CDR3nt: TGTGCCACCGGCCCGGGTTGGGGAAACACCATATATTTT; CDR3aa: CATGPGWGNTIYF; abundance: NA; d_gene: NA; j_gene: TRBJ1-3; v_gene: TRBV27
CDR3nt: TGTGCTACCGCTACGGTCGGGTTAGGAAAACTGTTTTTT; CDR3aa: CATATVGLGKLFF; abundance: NA; d_gene: NA; j_gene: TRBJ1-4; v_gene: TRBV12-5
CDR3nt: TGTGCCATTTCAGACAGATTCAGCGCAGAAGGCTACACCTTC; CDR3aa: CAISDRFSAEGYTF; abundance: NA; d_gene: NA; j_gene: TRBJ1-2; v_gene: TRBV10-3
CDR3nt: TGTGCCAGCAGCCAACAGGGGGGGGAGACCCAGTACTTC; CDR3aa: CASSQQGGETQYF; abundance: NA; d_gene: NA; j_gene: TRBJ2-5; v_gene: TRBV7-2
CDR3nt: TGTGCCAGCAGCTTGGGACTAGCGGGAAACATTCAGTACTTC; CDR3aa: CASSLGLAGNIQYF; abundance: NA; d_gene: TRBD2; j_gene: TRBJ2-4; v_gene: TRBV7-2
CDR3nt: TGTGCCAGCACCCGAGAGGCTACCGGGACTGTGGGCGAGCAGTACTTC; CDR3aa: CASTREATGTVGEQYF; abundance: NA; d_gene: NA; j_gene: TRBJ2-7; v_gene: TRBV7-6
CDR3nt: TGCGCCAGCAGCCAAGGGCGGGGACTACTTGCCACAGATACGCAGTATTTT; CDR3aa: CASSQGRGLLATDTQYF; abundance: once; d_gene: TRBD2; j_gene: TRBJ2-3; v_gene: TRBV4-3